The rows below give T cell receptor beta chains drawn from one sample of a study of CD8 T cells in Susac syndrome. TCRdb re-called the immunoSEQ multiplex PCR reads through MiXCR, storing one row per CDR3 protein. Of approximately 210,000 distinct CDR3 sequences listed, about 96% are singletons. Sequencing used CD4+ T cells from PBMCs. The source is a human donor with multiple sclerosis. The CDR3 runs from the conserved cysteine through the conserved F or W. The D gene is left open where the match is weak.

>TRBV4-2|TRBD2|TRBJ2-5
CASSPPGLAGGSKTQYF
>TRBV7-6|TRBD2|TRBJ2-7
CASSLTSGSGEQYF
>TRBV29-1|-|TRBJ1-1
CSVGPGLGNTEAFF
>TRBV18|-|TRBJ1-4
CASSQGINEKLFF
>TRBV5-1|TRBD1|TRBJ2-1
CASSYRQGYNEQFF
>TRBV27|-|TRBJ2-5
CASSLGGREETQYF
>TRBV9|TRBD1|TRBJ2-7
CASSPGTAHEQYF
>TRBV3-1|-|TRBJ1-3
CASSQGVGSSGNTIYF
>TRBV2|-|TRBJ2-7
CASSSRAYEQYF
>TRBV27|-|TRBJ1-5
CASRETGKGNNQPQHF
>TRBV20-1|TRBD2|TRBJ2-3
CSARRTGTSGYTDTQYF
>TRBV30|-|TRBJ2-5
CAWNHLGRTQETQYF
>TRBV6-5|-|TRBJ2-5
CASSYMETQYF
>TRBV29-1|-|TRBJ1-1
CSVGLGFGAFF
>TRBV20-1|-|TRBJ2-3
CSARPMAGPTDTQYF
>TRBV5-1|-|TRBJ2-1
CASSLANLGQFF
>TRBV20-1|-|TRBJ2-2
CSASPTGNTGELFF
>TRBV12-3/TRBV12-4|TRBD1|TRBJ2-7
CASSNGRTGTYEQYF
>TRBV2|-|TRBJ2-4
CASSGELAKNIQYF
>TRBV2|-|TRBJ2-7
CASNYGDYEQYF
>TRBV5-4|-|TRBJ1-2
CASSSRGLNYGYTF
>TRBV3-1|-|TRBJ2-5
CASSPQGILQETQYF
>TRBV3-1|-|TRBJ1-2
CASRPGHFLYGYTF
>TRBV28|-|TRBJ2-7
CASSLPPLFEQYF
>TRBV30|TRBD2|TRBJ2-3
CAWSWLADTDTQYF
>TRBV14|-|TRBJ1-4
CASSQVRGEKLFF
>TRBV12-5|-|TRBJ2-2
CASGLRGANTGELFF
>TRBV3-1|-|TRBJ2-5
CASSQDPGVQETQYF
>TRBV6-5|-|TRBJ2-1
CASSYSQSSYNEQFF
>TRBV5-6|TRBD1|TRBJ2-7
CASSLEGQGPYSHEQYF
>TRBV9|-|TRBJ2-1
CASSPILSSYNEQFF
>TRBV25-1|TRBD1|TRBJ2-7
CASSEWTGTGENEQYF
>TRBV4-1|-|TRBJ1-2
CASSQDKVAYGYTF
>TRBV30|TRBD2|TRBJ2-1
CAWSGGRAPDEQFF
>TRBV9|-|TRBJ1-2
CASSVATTANYGYTF
>TRBV3-1|TRBD1|TRBJ1-2
CASSQVPGTGNYGYTF
>TRBV21-1|-|TRBJ2-5
CASSSTGVEETQYF
>TRBV5-1|TRBD1|TRBJ2-5
CASRLGTGSGETQYF
>TRBV4-1|TRBD1|TRBJ2-3
CASSQGQGVPDTQYF
>TRBV29-1|-|TRBJ2-7
CSVEVTGGAYEQYF
>TRBV20-1|-|TRBJ1-1
CSAQGLNTEAFF
>TRBV2|-|TRBJ2-3
CASRRGRASSTDTQYF
>TRBV7-9|-|TRBJ2-7
CASSLDVGSYEQYF
>TRBV5-6|-|TRBJ1-5
CASSLQGFNQPQHF
>TRBV5-4|-|TRBJ1-1
CASSLIGAGNTEAFF
>TRBV9|-|TRBJ1-1
CASSVSTQGSTEAFF
>TRBV16|TRBD1|TRBJ1-2
CASSHLTGGAGYTF
>TRBV6-1|-|TRBJ2-1
CASSEAQGGQQFF